The rows below give T cell receptor beta chains drawn from one sample of a study of blood T cells in healthy people across ages. TCRdb itself ran the 5' RACE reads through MiXCR, one entry per CDR3 protein. Among 1.5 million to 2 million distinct CDR3 sequences, 28% were seen once, and the ten largest hold more than 6%. The sample was blood. These receptors were obtained from a woman aged 25 to 39 in good health. Each CDR3 is given with its conserved first and last residue. A D gene is named only where the DNA matches it firmly. Only part of the rows carry a size: once, few, many, or a class if the clone is expanded.

j_call,cdr3_length,d_call,clone_size,v_call,cdr3_nt,cdr3_aa
TRBJ2-1,15,.,.,TRBV4-1,TGCGCCAGCAGCCAAGGGGTACGGAGAACCTACGAGCAGTTCTTC,CASSQGVRRTYEQFF
TRBJ1-1,13,.,.,TRBV29-1,TGCAGCGTTGAAAGCCAGAAAAACACTGAAGCTTTCTTT,CSVESQKNTEAFF
TRBJ1-1,12,TRBD1,.,TRBV12-3/TRBV12-4,TGTGCCAGCAGATACAGGGGGGCTGAAGCTTTCTTT,CASRYRGAEAFF
TRBJ2-5,14,.,few,TRBV5-1,TGCGCCAGCAGCTTGACTAGCCGGGGGGAGACCCAGTACTTC,CASSLTSRGETQYF
TRBJ1-2,14,TRBD1,few,TRBV11-1,TGTGCCAGCAGCTCCTCGACAGGGATTTATGGCTACACCTTC,CASSSSTGIYGYTF
TRBJ1-6,14,.,.,TRBV6-6,TGTGCCAGCAGTTCTACAGGGTGGGGGTCACCCCTCCACTTT,CASSSTGWGSPLHF
TRBJ2-1,16,.,.,TRBV7-9,TGTGCCAGCAGCTCTCGGGCTCTAATCTCCTACAATGAGCAGTTCTTC,CASSSRALISYNEQFF
TRBJ2-1,13,TRBD2,many,TRBV12-3/TRBV12-4,TGTGCCATACAGCGGGGGGGAGGAAATGAGCAGTTCTTC,CAIQRGGGNEQFF
TRBJ2-1,13,TRBD2,.,TRBV20-1,TGCAGTGCTAGACTTTTGACTAGCAATGAGCGATTCTTC,CSARLLTSNERFF
TRBJ2-3,14,.,once,TRBV12-3/TRBV12-4,TGTGCCAGCAGCCTAGGGTTGAGCACAGATACGGAGTATTTT,CASSLGLSTDTEYF
TRBJ2-7,14,TRBD1,many,TRBV6-6,TGTGCCAGCAGTCTTGACAGGGATGTCCCCGAGCAGTACTTC,CASSLDRDVPEQYF
TRBJ2-7,11,.,.,TRBV28,TGTGCCAGCTCTTCTCTGGCAGGGGTGTACTTC,CASSSLAGVYF
TRBJ2-5,14,TRBD2,.,TRBV6-5,TGTGCCAGTCGTGCTAGCGGGGTTGGAGAGACCCAGTACTTC,CASRASGVGETQYF
TRBJ1-1,12,.,.,TRBV20-1,TGCAGTGCTTGGGTTATGAACACTGAAGCTTTCTTT,CSAWVMNTEAFF
TRBJ2-1,15,TRBD1,few,TRBV9,TGTGCCAGCAGCGCCCGGGACAGCGGTTACAATGAGCAGTTCTTC,CASSARDSGYNEQFF
TRBJ2-7,15,.,many,TRBV7-9,TGTGCCAGCAGCGTTATGGGCCCTCCCAACTACGAGCAGTACTTC,CASSVMGPPNYEQYF
TRBJ1-1,17,TRBD1,.,TRBV3-1,TGTGCCAGCAGCCAAGGGGGGTGGACAGGGGGCACGACTGAAGCTTTCTTT,CASSQGGWTGGTTEAFF